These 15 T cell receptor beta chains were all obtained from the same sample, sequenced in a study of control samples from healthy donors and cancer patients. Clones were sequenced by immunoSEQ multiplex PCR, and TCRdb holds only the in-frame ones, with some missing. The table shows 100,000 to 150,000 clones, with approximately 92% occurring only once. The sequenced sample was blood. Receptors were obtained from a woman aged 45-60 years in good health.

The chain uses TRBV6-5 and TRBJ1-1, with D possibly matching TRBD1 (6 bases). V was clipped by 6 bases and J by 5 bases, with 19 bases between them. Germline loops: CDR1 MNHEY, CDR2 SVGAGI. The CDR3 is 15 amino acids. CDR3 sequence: CASRPTGGRGTEAFF. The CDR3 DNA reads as TGTGCCAGCAGACCGACAGGCGGTCGAGGGACTGAAGCTTTCTTT.

CDR3 sequence reads: CASSEGLAGGQETQYF. CDR3 DNA sequence: TGTGCCAGCAGTGAAGGACTAGCGGGGGGACAAGAGACCCAGTACTTC. J is TRBJ2-5 and V is TRBV25-1; 14 bases line up with TRBD2. CDR3 size: 16 residues. CDR1 is MGHDK, CDR2 SYGVNS, per germline. V was pared by 2 bases and J by 2 bases, with 1 base of the junction left unmatched.

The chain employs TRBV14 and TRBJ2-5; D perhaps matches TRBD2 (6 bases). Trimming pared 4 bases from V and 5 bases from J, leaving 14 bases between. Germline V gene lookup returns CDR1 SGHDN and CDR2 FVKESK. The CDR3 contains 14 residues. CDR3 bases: TGTGCCAGCAGCCCAATCGGGAGTGAGGAGACCCAGTACTTC. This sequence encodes CASSPIGSEETQYF.

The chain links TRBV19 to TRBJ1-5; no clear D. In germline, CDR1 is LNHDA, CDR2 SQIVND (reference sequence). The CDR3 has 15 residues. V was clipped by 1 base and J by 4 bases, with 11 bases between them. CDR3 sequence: CASSIGQVGNQPQHF. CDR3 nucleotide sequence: TGTGCCAGTAGTATAGGGCAGGTAGGGAATCAGCCCCAGCATTTT.

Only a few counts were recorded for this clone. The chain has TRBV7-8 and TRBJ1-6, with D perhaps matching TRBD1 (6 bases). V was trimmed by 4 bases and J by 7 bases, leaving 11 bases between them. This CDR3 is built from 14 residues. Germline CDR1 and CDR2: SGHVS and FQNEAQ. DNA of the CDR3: TGTGCCAGCAGCTCGAGCACAGGGAATTCACCCCTCCACTTT. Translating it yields CASSSSTGNSPLHF.

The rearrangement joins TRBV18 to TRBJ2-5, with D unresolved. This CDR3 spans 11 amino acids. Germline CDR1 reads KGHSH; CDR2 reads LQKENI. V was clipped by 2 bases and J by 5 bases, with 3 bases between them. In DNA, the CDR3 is TGTGCCAGCTCACCAATGGAGACCCAGTACTTC. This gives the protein CASSPMETQYF.

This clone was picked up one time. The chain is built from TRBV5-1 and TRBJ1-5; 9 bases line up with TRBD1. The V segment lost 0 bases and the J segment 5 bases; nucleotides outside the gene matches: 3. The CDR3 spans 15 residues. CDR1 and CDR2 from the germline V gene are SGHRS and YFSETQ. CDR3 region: CASSLGDRADQPQHF. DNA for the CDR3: TGCGCCAGCAGCTTGGGGGACAGGGCTGATCAGCCCCAGCATTTT.

The chain's CDR3 is CASSLALGARAETQYF. The CDR3 DNA is TGTGCCAGCAGCTTAGCCCTCGGGGCTCGCGCTGAGACCCAGTACTTC. The genes are TRBV7-9 and TRBJ2-5; possibly TRBD1 or TRBD2 for D (5 bases each). Trimming pared 0 bases from V and 5 bases from J, leaving 16 bases between. Looked up from germline, CDR1 is SEHNR and CDR2 is FQNEAQ (reference sequence). The CDR3 has 16 residues.

CDR3 coding DNA: TGTGCCAGCAGCCAAGATTGGACCTTAAGCTCCTACAATGAGCAGTTCTTC. Translated: CASSQDWTLSSYNEQFF. The chain recombines TRBV3-1 (or the pseudogene TRBV3-2) with TRBJ2-1, with D uncertain. V dropped 0 bases and J dropped 0 bases, with 12 bases sitting between them. Germline V lookup: CDR1 LGHDT, CDR2 YNNKEL (reference sequence). The CDR3 consists of 17 residues.

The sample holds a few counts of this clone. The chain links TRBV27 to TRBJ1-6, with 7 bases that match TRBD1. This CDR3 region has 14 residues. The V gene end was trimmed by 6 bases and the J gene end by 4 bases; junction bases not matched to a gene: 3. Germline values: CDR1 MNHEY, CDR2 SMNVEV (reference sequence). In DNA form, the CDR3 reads TGTGCCAGCAGCGTACAGGGGTATAATTCACCCCTCCACTTT. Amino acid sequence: CASSVQGYNSPLHF.

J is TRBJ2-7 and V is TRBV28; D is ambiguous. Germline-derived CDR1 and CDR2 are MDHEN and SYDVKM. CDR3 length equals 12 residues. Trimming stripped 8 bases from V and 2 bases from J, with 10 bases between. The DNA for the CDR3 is TGTGCCAGCTCTCGGTGGGCCTACGAGCAGTACTTC. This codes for CASSRWAYEQYF.

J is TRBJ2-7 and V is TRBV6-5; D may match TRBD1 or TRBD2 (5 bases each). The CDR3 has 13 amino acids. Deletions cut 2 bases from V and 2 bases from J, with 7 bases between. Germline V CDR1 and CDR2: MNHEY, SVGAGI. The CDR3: CASSYGGTYEQYF. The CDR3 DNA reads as TGTGCCAGCAGTTACGGGGGAACCTACGAGCAGTACTTC.

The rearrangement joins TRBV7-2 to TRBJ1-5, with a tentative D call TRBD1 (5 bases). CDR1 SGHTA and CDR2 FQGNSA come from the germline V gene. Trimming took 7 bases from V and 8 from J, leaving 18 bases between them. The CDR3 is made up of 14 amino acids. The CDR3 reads CASTEVGWGKPQHF. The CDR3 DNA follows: TGTGCCAGCACCGAGGTGGGGTGGGGGAAGCCCCAGCATTTT.

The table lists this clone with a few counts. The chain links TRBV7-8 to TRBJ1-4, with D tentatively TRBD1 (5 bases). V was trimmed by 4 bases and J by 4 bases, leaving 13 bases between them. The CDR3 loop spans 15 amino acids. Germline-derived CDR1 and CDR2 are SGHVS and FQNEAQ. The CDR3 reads CASSSKTAINEKLFF. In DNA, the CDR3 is TGTGCCAGCAGCTCCAAGACAGCTATTAATGAAAAACTGTTTTTT.

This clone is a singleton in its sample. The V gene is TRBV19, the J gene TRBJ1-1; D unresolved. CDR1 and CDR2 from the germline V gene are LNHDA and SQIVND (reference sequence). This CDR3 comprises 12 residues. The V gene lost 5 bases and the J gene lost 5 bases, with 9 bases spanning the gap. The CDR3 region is CASSLLGTEAFF. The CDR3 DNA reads TGTGCCAGTAGTTTGCTAGGGACTGAAGCTTTCTTT.